This is a list of T cell receptor beta chains from one sample in a study of lymphopenia after photon versus proton radiotherapy. Some clones are missing from TCRdb's copy, which holds only in-frame ones; the method was immunoSEQ multiplex PCR. In the table there are 26,000 or so clones, around 82% of which are singletons. The sequenced sample was peripheral blood, obtained from a patient treated with photon-based radiotherapy. The receptors were gathered from a man aged 45-65 years with gastric cancer. The CDR3 runs from the conserved cysteine through the conserved F or W. A D gene is named only where the DNA matches it firmly. Clone size is given for some rows only: seen once, a few or many times, or a class if the clone is expanded.

length: 13
D: TRBD2
J: TRBJ2-3
size: .
V: TRBV30
DNA: TGTGCCTGGAGTGTAAACGGGAGGGATACGCAGTATTTT
CDR3: CAWSVNGRDTQYF

length: 14
D: TRBD1
J: TRBJ1-1
size: .
V: TRBV7-6
DNA: TGTGCCAGCAGCCCCCGGACAGGAGTGGCTGAAGCTTTCTTT
CDR3: CASSPRTGVAEAFF

length: 13
D: .
J: TRBJ2-2
size: .
V: TRBV7-9
DNA: TGTGCCAGCAGCTACCGCGGGACCGGGGAGCTGTTTTTT
CDR3: CASSYRGTGELFF

length: 14
D: .
J: TRBJ1-1
size: .
V: TRBV27
DNA: TGTGCCAGCAGTTTAGGACAGTGGAACACTGAAGCTTTCTTT
CDR3: CASSLGQWNTEAFF

length: 16
D: .
J: TRBJ2-1
size: .
V: TRBV6-6
DNA: TGTGCCAGCAGTTACTGGTCTGATTTCTCCTACAATGAGCAGTTCTTC
CDR3: CASSYWSDFSYNEQFF

length: 15
D: .
J: TRBJ1-2
size: .
V: TRBV9
DNA: TGTGCCAGCAGCGTAGAGGGAGCCCCGGGCCATGGCTACACCTTC
CDR3: CASSVEGAPGHGYTF

length: 15
D: .
J: TRBJ1-3
size: .
V: TRBV10-2
DNA: TGCGCCAGCAGTACCCGAGGGCCCACTGGAAACACCATATATTTT
CDR3: CASSTRGPTGNTIYF

length: 14
D: TRBD1
J: TRBJ1-1
size: .
V: TRBV30
DNA: TGTGCCTGGAGTGGGGACAGATCGAACACTGAAGCTTTCTTT
CDR3: CAWSGDRSNTEAFF

length: 15
D: .
J: TRBJ1-1
size: medium-sized
V: TRBV9
DNA: TGTGCCAGCAGCCCCTCGATGGGGGATGACACTGAAGCTTTCTTT
CDR3: CASSPSMGDDTEAFF

length: 14
D: .
J: TRBJ2-2
size: .
V: TRBV5-4
DNA: TGTGCCAGCAGCTGGGGGCCCGTCACCGGGGAGCTGTTTTTT
CDR3: CASSWGPVTGELFF

length: 15
D: .
J: TRBJ1-3
size: .
V: TRBV5-5
DNA: TGTGCCAGCAGCTTGGTCTCCGGGGCAGGAAACACCATATATTTT
CDR3: CASSLVSGAGNTIYF

length: 18
D: .
J: TRBJ2-7
size: .
V: TRBV4-3
DNA: TGCGCCAGCAGCCAAGATCTTGGCGGACTGGGGGGAAAGATCGAGCAGTACTTC
CDR3: CASSQDLGGLGGKIEQYF

length: 17
D: .
J: TRBJ1-5
size: .
V: TRBV2
DNA: TGTGCCAGCAGCCAACTTATAAAGATGGGTAAGGATCAGCCCCAGCATTTT
CDR3: CASSQLIKMGKDQPQHF

length: 13
D: TRBD2
J: TRBJ2-3
size: .
V: TRBV2
DNA: TGTGCCAGCAGGCGGGGGGGCTCAGATACGCAGTATTTT
CDR3: CASRRGGSDTQYF